A single sample is the source of the 23 T cell receptor beta chains below, sequenced in a study of blood T cell repertoires in COVID-19. Here immunoSEQ multiplex PCR was the method, and the copy in TCRdb shows in-frame clones only, minus some. The profile shows about 230,000 clones, around 80% of them singletons. The sequenced material came from peripheral blood. The origin of the receptors is a man between 40 and 49 years old with acute or convalescent COVID-19.

The chain combines TRBV27 with TRBJ2-7; 7 nucleotides match TRBD1. The CDR3 length is 15 residues. Losses at the gene ends were 6 bases for V and 0 bases for J; bases not matched to a gene: 8. Germline V gives CDR1 MNHEY, CDR2 SMNVEV (reference sequence). In DNA, the CDR3 is TGTGCCAGCAGCCTCTGGACAGGTGCCTCCTACGAGCAGTACTTC. Amino acid sequence: CASSLWTGASYEQYF.

Here the CDR3 DNA reads TGTGCCTGGGCACACAGTAACTACGAGCAGTACTTC. This encodes CAWAHSNYEQYF. The chain joins TRBV30 to TRBJ2-7; D is uncertain. The V and J ends lost 5 bases and 3 bases respectively, with 11 bases between them. From germline, CDR1 is GTSNPN and CDR2 SVGIG (reference sequence). The CDR3 consists of 12 residues.

V usage is TRBV19 and J usage is TRBJ2-7; D ambiguous. Germline V gives CDR1 LNHDA, CDR2 SQIVND (reference sequence). The CDR3 loop spans 12 amino acids. Trimming took off 9 bases at V and 2 bases at J, with 11 bases between the two ends. The CDR3 nucleotides read TGTGCCAGAAACCTACCCCCCTACGAGCAGTACTTC. Residues: CARNLPPYEQYF.

The chain is built from TRBV28 and TRBJ1-5; D call uncertain. This CDR3 has 12 amino acids. From germline, CDR1 is MDHEN and CDR2 SYDVKM. V lost 5 bases to trimming and J lost 5 bases, with 7 bases between them. CDR3 in DNA: TGTGCCAGCAGTACCCCGGATCAGCCCCAGCATTTT. This gives the protein CASSTPDQPQHF.

This chain connects TRBV7-7 to TRBJ1-1, with a weak D call TRBD1 (5 bases). Germline assignment: CDR1 SSHAT and CDR2 FNYEAQ (reference sequence). The V end was cut by 3 bases, the J end by 3 bases, with 8 bases between. The CDR3 consists of 13 residues. This CDR3 is CASSLGPDTEAFF. The CDR3 region has the DNA TGTGCCAGCAGCTTGGGGCCAGACACTGAAGCTTTCTTT. Drawing the rest from reference TRBV7-7 and TRBJ1-1, the complete variable domain is GAGVSQSPRYKVTKRGQDVTLRCDPISSHATLYWYQQALGQGPEFLTYFNYEAQPDKSGLPSDRFSAERPEGSISTLTIQRTEQRDSAMYRCASSLGPDTEAFFGQGTRLTVV.

V usage is TRBV19 and J usage is TRBJ2-1, with TRBD2 as a possible D gene (6 bases). The ends were cut back, 7 bases at V and 6 bases at J, with 13 bases in the middle. Germline CDR1 reads LNHDA; CDR2 reads SQIVND (reference sequence). The CDR3 sequence is 13 residues long. The CDR3 loop is CASTPPGGNEQFF. The CDR3 DNA reads as TGTGCCAGTACCCCTCCCGGGGGCAATGAGCAGTTCTTC.

The chain has TRBV7-9 and TRBJ2-1; TRBD2 matches at 9 bases. The CDR3 totals 14 residues. Germline loops: CDR1 SEHNR, CDR2 FQNEAQ (reference sequence). The V gene end was trimmed by 6 bases and the J gene end by 3 bases; junction bases not matched to a gene: 3. The CDR3 reads CASRREGLYNEQFF. CDR3 DNA sequence: TGTGCCAGCAGGCGGGAGGGCCTCTACAATGAGCAGTTCTTC.

The rearrangement joins TRBV10-3 to TRBJ2-2, with TRBD1 matching over 8 bases. V gave up 10 bases and J gave up 5 bases; unmatched junction bases: 9. Germline V gene lookup returns CDR1 ENHRY and CDR2 SYGVKD. This CDR3 is 14 amino acids long. The CDR3: CATGTGRETGELFF. The CDR3 coding sequence is TGTGCCACCGGGACAGGCCGGGAGACCGGGGAGCTGTTTTTT.

This clone showed up just a few times. The rearrangement links TRBV9 to TRBJ2-7, with D tentatively TRBD2 (6 bases). Looked up from germline, CDR1 is SGDLS and CDR2 is YYNGEE. Trimming pared 3 bases from V and 1 base from J, leaving 11 bases between. The CDR3 is made up of 14 amino acids. The CDR3 DNA follows: TGTGCCAGCAGCGCGCTTGGGACTTCCTACGAGCAGTACTTC. It codes for CASSALGTSYEQYF.

The chain is built from TRBV19 and TRBJ2-1; D is possibly TRBD2 (5 bases). The germline V gene encodes CDR1 LNHDA and CDR2 SQIVND (reference sequence). V lost 6 bases to trimming and J lost 1 base, with 19 bases between them. CDR3 size: 17 residues. The CDR3 loop is CASSNPPVSVSYNEQFF. The CDR3 coding sequence is TGTGCCAGTAGCAATCCCCCGGTTAGCGTGTCCTACAATGAGCAGTTCTTC.

In its sample, this clone was seen once. The DNA of the CDR3 is TGTGCCTGGCATGGTTGTAAAGGGGACTACGAGCAGTACTTC. Protein sequence: CAWHGCKGDYEQYF. The V call is TRBV30, the J call TRBJ2-7, with D possibly being TRBD1 (5 bases). Trimming took off 5 bases at V and 3 bases at J, with 17 bases between the two ends. This CDR3 is 14 amino acids long. CDR1 and CDR2 (germline): GTSNPN, SVGIG (reference sequence).

This clone was counted a single time. V is TRBV19 and J is TRBJ1-2; 7 bases map to TRBD1. Germline V gene sequence: CDR1 LNHDA, CDR2 SQIVND (reference sequence). The ends lost 4 bases at V and 0 bases at J; junction bases unmatched: 5. The CDR3 has 15 amino acids. The CDR3 DNA sequence: TGTGCCAGTAGTAGCGGGACAGCATCTAACTATGGCTACACCTTC. Amino acids: CASSSGTASNYGYTF. Drawing the rest from reference TRBV19 and TRBJ1-2, the complete variable domain is DGGITQSPKYLFRKEGQNVTLSCEQNLNHDAMYWYRQDPGQGLRLIYYSQIVNDFQKGDIAEGYSVSREKKESFPLTVTSAQKNPTAFYLCASSSGTASNYGYTFGSGTRLTVV.

The chain uses TRBV5-1 and TRBJ1-2, with D possibly being TRBD1 (5 bases). The V end was cut by 4 bases, the J end by 5 bases, with 18 bases between. The CDR3 is 15 amino acids. Germline values: CDR1 SGHRS, CDR2 YFSETQ. CDR3 in DNA: TGCGCCAGCAGCGCTATGGTGGGACTTTCATATGGCTACACCTTC. It yields the protein CASSAMVGLSYGYTF.

The chain is built from TRBV7-2 and TRBJ2-5; 7 positions match TRBD1. Unmatched junction bases numbered 6, after V lost 4 bases and J lost 1 base. Germline CDR1 SGHTA, CDR2 FQGNSA. CDR3 length: 15 residues. CDR3 nucleotides: TGTGCCAGCAGCTCGATACCAGGGGGCCAAGAGACCCAGTACTTC. This codes for CASSSIPGGQETQYF.

The chain links TRBV29-1 to TRBJ2-7; 7 positions agree with TRBD2. V shed 3 bases and J 0 bases; nucleotides not matched to a gene: 8. This CDR3 is 15 amino acids long. Germline V CDR1 and CDR2: SQVTM, ANQGSEA. CDR3 sequence (DNA): TGCAGCGTTGACGGCGGGAGTTCCAGCTCCTACGAGCAGTACTTC. Translating gives CSVDGGSSSSYEQYF.

Regarding this clone: The same CDR3 also results from other DNA sequences found in this sample. The genes are TRBV5-6 and TRBJ1-2; D remains unclear. The CDR3 covers 13 residues. V was clipped by 1 base and J by 4 bases, with 8 bases between them. In germline, CDR1 is SGHDT, CDR2 YYEEEE. The CDR3 region has the DNA TGTGCCAGCAGCTTGCGGGGAACCTATGGCTACACCTTC. Its translation is CASSLRGTYGYTF.

The chain joins TRBV13 to TRBJ2-7; unclear D gene. The length of the CDR3 is 12 residues. Germline V gives CDR1 PRHDT, CDR2 FYEKMQ (reference sequence). V gave up 1 base and J gave up 2 bases, with 3 bases separating them. The chain's CDR3 is CASSLVAYEQYF. CDR3 DNA sequence: TGTGCCAGCAGCTTAGTAGCCTACGAGCAGTACTTC. Variable domain in full (rest from reference TRBV13 and TRBJ2-7): AAGVIQSPRHLIKEKRETATLKCYPIPRHDTVYWYQQGPGQDPQFLISFYEKMQSDKGSIPDRFSAQQFSDYHSELNMSSLELGDSALYFCASSLVAYEQYFGPGTRLTVT.

This clone was seen many times. The J gene is TRBJ1-3, the V gene TRBV7-6, with D unclear. V lost 5 bases, J lost 2 bases, and 13 bases lay in between. This CDR3 has 15 amino acids. CDR1 is SGHVS, CDR2 FNYEAQ, per germline. The CDR3 region is CASSQPGATGNTIYF. The DNA of the CDR3 is TGTGCCAGCAGCCAGCCGGGAGCAACTGGAAACACCATATATTTT.

V is TRBV5-1 and J is TRBJ1-1; 8 bases are shared with TRBD1. CDR1 is SGHRS and CDR2 is YFSETQ in the germline V gene. The CDR3 extends over 13 amino acids. V was pared by 5 bases and J by 1 base, with 1 base of the junction left unmatched. The CDR3: CASRQGANTEAFF. The CDR3 nucleotides read TGCGCCAGCAGGCAGGGGGCGAACACTGAAGCTTTCTTT.

The gene calls are TRBV15 and TRBJ2-7, with D maybe TRBD2 (5 bases). V gave up 0 bases and J gave up 7 bases, with 22 bases separating them. Per germline, CDR1 LNHNV and CDR2 YYDKDF (reference sequence). The CDR3 runs 17 residues. The CDR3 sequence is CATSRDPSVGPGDEQYF. The CDR3 DNA is TGTGCCACCAGCAGAGATCCCAGCGTAGGGCCCGGGGATGAGCAGTACTTC.

V gene TRBV5-4 combines with J gene TRBJ2-2; a possible D gene is TRBD2 (6 bases). The V gene lost 0 bases and the J gene lost 7 bases, with 16 bases spanning the gap. The CDR3 is 16 amino acids. Per germline, CDR1 SGHNT and CDR2 YYREEE (reference sequence). In DNA, the CDR3 is TGTGCCAGCAGCTTGGTCGGTGGGGGGTTGTTCGGGGAGCTGTTTTTT. Residues: CASSLVGGGLFGELFF.

CDR3 loop: CAWSDRNTEAFF. In nucleotides, the CDR3 is TGTGCCTGGAGCGACAGAAACACTGAAGCTTTCTTT. This chain joins TRBV30 and TRBJ1-1, with TRBD1 as a possible D gene (5 bases). Trimming removed 3 bases at V and 2 bases at J, with 7 bases between. The V gene's germline CDR1 is GTSNPN and CDR2 SVGIG (reference sequence). This CDR3 contains 12 residues.

Comment on this clone: A read error may account for a junction end that differs from germline. The chain couples TRBV7-2 to TRBJ1-2; possibly TRBD1 for D (5 bases). This CDR3 has 13 amino acids. Germline V gives CDR1 SGHTA, CDR2 FQGNSA. CDR3 loop: CASSLVGGDGYTF. CDR3 DNA: TGTGCCAGCAGTTTAGTCGGGGGAGATGGCTACACCTTC.